This T cell receptor (beta chain) is drawn from a study of blood T cell repertoires in COVID-19. Clones were sequenced by immunoSEQ multiplex PCR, and TCRdb holds only the in-frame ones, with some missing. The repertoire holds around 28,000 clones, with 75% to 90% as singletons. The CDR3 spans 14 residues. The V segment lost 5 bases and the J segment 5 bases; nucleotides outside the gene matches: 5. CDR1 and CDR2 from the germline V gene are MNHEY and SVGAGI. Sequenced material: peripheral blood. The source of this sequence is a human donor with acute or convalescent COVID-19. The donor label of this sample is uncertain. This sequence joins TRBV6-5 and TRBJ2-5; 10 bases align to TRBD2. Written as DNA, the CDR3 is TGTGCCAGCAGTCAGGGACTAGCGAGGGAGACCCAGTACTTC. This sequence encodes CASSQGLARETQYF.